This T cell receptor (beta chain) was sequenced during a study of T cell changes during pregnancy in multiple sclerosis. Only one count was recorded for this clone. Assay used: immunoSEQ multiplex PCR; TCRdb lists only in-frame clones, some missing. The data hold tens of thousands of clones, with 91% observed a single time. This clonotype was sampled from a female donor with multiple sclerosis, enrolled in a pregnancy study. Sequenced here: CD8+ T cells from peripheral blood mononuclear cells, sampled in the second trimester of pregnancy.

In nucleotides, the CDR3 is TGTGCCAGCAGCTTAACTGGTTCCCCCTACGAGCAGTACTTC. Translated, it gives CASSLTGSPYEQYF. The chain carries TRBV9 and TRBJ2-7; D is unresolved. Germline CDR1 SGDLS, CDR2 YYNGEE. The CDR3 consists of 14 residues. V was clipped by 4 bases and J by 2 bases, with 13 bases between them.